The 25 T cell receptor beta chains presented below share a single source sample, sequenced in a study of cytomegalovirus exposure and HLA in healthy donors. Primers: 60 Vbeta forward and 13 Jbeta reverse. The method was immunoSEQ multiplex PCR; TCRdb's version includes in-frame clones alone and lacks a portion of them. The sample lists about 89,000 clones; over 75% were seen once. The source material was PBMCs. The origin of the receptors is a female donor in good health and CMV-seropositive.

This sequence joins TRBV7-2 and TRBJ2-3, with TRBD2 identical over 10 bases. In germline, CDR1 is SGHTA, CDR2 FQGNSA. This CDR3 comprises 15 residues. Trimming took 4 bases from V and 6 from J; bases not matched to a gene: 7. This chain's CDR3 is CASSSGAGGYDTQYF. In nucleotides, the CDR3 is TGTGCCAGCAGCTCAGGAGCGGGGGGGTACGATACGCAGTATTTT. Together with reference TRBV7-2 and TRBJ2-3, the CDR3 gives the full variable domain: GAGVSQSPSNKVTEKGKDVELRCDPISGHTALYWYRQSLGQGLEFLIYFQGNSAPDKSGLPSDRFSAERTGGSVSTLTIQRTQQEDSAVYLCASSSGAGGYDTQYFGPGTRLTVL.

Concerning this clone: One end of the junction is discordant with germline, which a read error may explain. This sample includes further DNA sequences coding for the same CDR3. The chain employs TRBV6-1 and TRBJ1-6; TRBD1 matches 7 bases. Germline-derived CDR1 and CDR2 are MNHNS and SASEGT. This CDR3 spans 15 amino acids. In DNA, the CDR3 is TGCGCCAGCAGTGAACGGGACAGATATAATTCACCCCTCCACTTT. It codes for CASSERDRYNSPLHF.

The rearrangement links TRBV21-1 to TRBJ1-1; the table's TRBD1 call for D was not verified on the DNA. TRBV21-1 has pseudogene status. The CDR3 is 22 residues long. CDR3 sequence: CASSKEVSPGQGPLPRTDEAFF. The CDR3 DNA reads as TGTGCCAGCAGCAAAGAAGTATCCCCGGGACAGGGCCCTCTCCCCCGAACAGATGAAGCTTTCTTT.

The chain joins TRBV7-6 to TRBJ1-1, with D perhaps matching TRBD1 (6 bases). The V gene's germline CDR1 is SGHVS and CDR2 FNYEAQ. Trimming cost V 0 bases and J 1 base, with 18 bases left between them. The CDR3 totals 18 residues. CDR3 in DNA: TGTGCCAGCAGCTTAGCGAGGGGGGGGGTAGGGCGGAACACTGAAGCTTTCTTT. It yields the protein CASSLARGGVGRNTEAFF.

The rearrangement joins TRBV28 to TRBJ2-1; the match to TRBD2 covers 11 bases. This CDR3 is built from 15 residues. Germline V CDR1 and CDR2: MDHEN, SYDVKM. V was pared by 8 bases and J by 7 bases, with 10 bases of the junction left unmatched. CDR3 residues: CASGSLAGGLNEQFF. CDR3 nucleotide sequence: TGTGCCAGCGGTTCCCTAGCGGGAGGATTGAATGAGCAGTTCTTC.

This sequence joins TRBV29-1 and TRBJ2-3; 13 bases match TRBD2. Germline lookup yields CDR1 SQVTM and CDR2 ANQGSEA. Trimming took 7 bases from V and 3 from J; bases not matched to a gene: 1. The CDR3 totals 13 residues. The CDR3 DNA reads TGCAGCGGGACTAGCGGGAGAACAGATACGCAGTATTTT. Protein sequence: CSGTSGRTDTQYF.

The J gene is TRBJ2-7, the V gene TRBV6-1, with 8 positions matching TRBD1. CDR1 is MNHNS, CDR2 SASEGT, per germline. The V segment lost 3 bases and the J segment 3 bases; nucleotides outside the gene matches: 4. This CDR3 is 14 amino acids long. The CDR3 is CASSERDRNYEQYF. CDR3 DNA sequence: TGTGCCAGCAGTGAGCGGGACAGGAACTACGAGCAGTACTTC.

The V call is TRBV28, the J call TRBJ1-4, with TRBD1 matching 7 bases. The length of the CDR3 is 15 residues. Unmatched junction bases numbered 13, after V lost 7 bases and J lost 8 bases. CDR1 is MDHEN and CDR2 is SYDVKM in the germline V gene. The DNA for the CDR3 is TGTGCCAGCATCCCGCAGACAGGGCTCCCCGAAAAACTGTTTTTT. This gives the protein CASIPQTGLPEKLFF.

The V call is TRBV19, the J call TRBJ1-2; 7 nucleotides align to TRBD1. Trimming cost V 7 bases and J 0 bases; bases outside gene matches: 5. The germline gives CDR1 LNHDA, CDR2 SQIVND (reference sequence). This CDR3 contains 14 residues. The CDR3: CASNRQGSNYGYTF. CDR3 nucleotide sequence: TGTGCCAGTAATAGACAGGGCTCTAACTATGGCTACACCTTC.

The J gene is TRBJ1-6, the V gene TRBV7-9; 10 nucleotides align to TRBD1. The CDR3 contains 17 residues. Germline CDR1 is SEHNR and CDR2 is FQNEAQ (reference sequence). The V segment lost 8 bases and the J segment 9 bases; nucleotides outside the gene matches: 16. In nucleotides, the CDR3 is TGTGCCAGCCTAGAAATCTTTTCGGGGACAGGGGTTTCACCCCTCCACTTT. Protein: CASLEIFSGTGVSPLHF.

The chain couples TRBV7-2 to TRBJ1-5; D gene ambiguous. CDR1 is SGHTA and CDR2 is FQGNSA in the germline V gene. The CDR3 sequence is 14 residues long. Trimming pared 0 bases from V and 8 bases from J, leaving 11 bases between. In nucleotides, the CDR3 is TGTGCCAGCAGCTTAGCGACGGGGATTAAGCCCCAGCATTTT. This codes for CASSLATGIKPQHF. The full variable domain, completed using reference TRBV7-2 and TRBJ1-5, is GAGVSQSPSNKVTEKGKDVELRCDPISGHTALYWYRQSLGQGLEFLIYFQGNSAPDKSGLPSDRFSAERTGGSVSTLTIQRTQQEDSAVYLCASSLATGIKPQHFGDGTRLSIL.

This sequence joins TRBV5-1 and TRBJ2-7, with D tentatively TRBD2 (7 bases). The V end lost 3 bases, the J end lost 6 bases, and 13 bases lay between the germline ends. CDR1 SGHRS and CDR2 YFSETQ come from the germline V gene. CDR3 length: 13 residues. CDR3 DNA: TGCGCCAGCAGCTCGTCCGGGGGGCTCGAGCAGTACTTC. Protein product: CASSSSGGLEQYF.

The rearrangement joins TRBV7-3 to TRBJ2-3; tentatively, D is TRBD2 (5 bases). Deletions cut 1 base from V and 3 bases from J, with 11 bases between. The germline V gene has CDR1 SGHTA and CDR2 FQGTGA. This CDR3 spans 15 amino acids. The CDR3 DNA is TGTGCCAGCAGCTTAAGAACCGGGGAAACAGATACGCAGTATTTT. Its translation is CASSLRTGETDTQYF.

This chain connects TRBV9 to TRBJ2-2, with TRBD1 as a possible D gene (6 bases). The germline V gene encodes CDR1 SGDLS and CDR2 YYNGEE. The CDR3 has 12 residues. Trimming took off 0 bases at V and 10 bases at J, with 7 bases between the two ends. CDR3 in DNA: TGTGCCAGCAGCGTAGAGGGGGTGGAGCTGTTTTTT. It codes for CASSVEGVELFF.

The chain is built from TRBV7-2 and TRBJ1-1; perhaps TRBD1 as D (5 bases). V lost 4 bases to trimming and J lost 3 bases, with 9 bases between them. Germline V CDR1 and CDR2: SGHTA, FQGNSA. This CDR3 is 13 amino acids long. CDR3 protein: CASSSQGYTEAFF. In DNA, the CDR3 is TGTGCCAGCAGCTCGCAGGGTTACACTGAAGCTTTCTTT.

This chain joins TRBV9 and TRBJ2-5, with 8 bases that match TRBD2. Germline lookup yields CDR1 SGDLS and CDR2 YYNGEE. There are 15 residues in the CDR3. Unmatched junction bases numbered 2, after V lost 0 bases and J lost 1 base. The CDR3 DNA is TGTGCCAGCAGCGTAGTAGCGGGGACCCAAGAGACCCAGTACTTC. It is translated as CASSVVAGTQETQYF.

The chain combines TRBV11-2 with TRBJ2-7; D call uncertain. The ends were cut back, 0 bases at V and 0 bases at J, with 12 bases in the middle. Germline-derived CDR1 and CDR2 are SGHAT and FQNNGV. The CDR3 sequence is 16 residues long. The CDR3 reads CASSLDTILASYEQYF. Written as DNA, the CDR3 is TGTGCCAGCAGCTTAGACACCATCTTAGCCTCCTACGAGCAGTACTTC.

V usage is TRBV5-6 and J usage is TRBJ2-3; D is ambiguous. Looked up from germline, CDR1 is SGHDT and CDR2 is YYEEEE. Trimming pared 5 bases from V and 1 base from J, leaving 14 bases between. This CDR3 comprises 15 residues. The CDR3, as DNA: TGTGCCAGCAGTCCCAAGCTGTTACGCACAGATACGCAGTATTTT. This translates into CASSPKLLRTDTQYF.

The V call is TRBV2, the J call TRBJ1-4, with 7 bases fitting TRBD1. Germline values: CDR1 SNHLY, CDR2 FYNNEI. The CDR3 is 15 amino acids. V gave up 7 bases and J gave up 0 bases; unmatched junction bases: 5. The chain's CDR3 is CASTRDRATNEKLFF. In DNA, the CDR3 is TGTGCCAGCACCCGGGACAGAGCAACTAATGAAAAACTGTTTTTT.

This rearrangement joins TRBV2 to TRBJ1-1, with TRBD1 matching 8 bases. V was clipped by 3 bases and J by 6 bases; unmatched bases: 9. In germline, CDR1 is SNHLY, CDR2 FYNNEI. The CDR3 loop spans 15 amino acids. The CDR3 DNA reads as TGTGCCAGCAGTGACCCGGGACAGGCCCAACCTGAAGCTTTCTTT. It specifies CASSDPGQAQPEAFF.

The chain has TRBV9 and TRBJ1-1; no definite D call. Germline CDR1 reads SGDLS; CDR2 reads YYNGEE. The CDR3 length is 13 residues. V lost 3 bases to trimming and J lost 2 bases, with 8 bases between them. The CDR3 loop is CASSAGVNTEAFF. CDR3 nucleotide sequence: TGTGCCAGCAGCGCCGGGGTAAACACTGAAGCTTTCTTT. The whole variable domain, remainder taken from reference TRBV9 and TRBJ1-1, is DSGVTQTPKHLITATGQRVTLRCSPRSGDLSVYWYQQSLDQGLQFLIQYYNGEERAKGNILERFSAQQFPDLHSELNLSSLELGDSALYFCASSAGVNTEAFFGQGTRLTVV.

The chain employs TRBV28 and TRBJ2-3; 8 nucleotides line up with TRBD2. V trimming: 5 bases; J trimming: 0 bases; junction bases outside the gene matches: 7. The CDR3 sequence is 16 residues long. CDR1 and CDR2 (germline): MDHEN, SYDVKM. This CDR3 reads CASSPLAGGSTDTQYF. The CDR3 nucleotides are TGTGCCAGCAGTCCCTTGGCGGGGGGTAGCACAGATACGCAGTATTTT. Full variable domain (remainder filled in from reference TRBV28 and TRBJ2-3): DVKVTQSSRYLVKRTGEKVFLECVQDMDHENMFWYRQDPGLGLRLIYFSYDVKMKEKGDIPEGYSVSREKKERFSLILESASTNQTSMYLCASSPLAGGSTDTQYFGPGTRLTVL.

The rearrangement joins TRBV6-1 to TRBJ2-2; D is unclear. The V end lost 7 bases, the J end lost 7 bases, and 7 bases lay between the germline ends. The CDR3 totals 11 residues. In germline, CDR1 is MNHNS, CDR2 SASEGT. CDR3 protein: CASTYSGELFF. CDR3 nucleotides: TGTGCCAGCACCTATAGCGGGGAGCTGTTTTTT.

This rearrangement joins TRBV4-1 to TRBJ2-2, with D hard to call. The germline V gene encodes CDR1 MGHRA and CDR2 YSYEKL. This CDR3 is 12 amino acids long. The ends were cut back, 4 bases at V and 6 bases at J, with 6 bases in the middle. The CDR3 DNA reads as TGCGCCAGCAGCCTAAGCCCCGGGGAGCTGTTTTTT. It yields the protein CASSLSPGELFF.

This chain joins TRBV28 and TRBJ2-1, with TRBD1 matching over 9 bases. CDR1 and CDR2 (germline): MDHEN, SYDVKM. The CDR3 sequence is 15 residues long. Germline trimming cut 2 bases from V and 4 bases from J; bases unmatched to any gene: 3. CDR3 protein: CASSLGGTGYNEQFF. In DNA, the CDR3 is TGTGCCAGCAGTTTAGGGGGGACAGGGTACAATGAGCAGTTCTTC.